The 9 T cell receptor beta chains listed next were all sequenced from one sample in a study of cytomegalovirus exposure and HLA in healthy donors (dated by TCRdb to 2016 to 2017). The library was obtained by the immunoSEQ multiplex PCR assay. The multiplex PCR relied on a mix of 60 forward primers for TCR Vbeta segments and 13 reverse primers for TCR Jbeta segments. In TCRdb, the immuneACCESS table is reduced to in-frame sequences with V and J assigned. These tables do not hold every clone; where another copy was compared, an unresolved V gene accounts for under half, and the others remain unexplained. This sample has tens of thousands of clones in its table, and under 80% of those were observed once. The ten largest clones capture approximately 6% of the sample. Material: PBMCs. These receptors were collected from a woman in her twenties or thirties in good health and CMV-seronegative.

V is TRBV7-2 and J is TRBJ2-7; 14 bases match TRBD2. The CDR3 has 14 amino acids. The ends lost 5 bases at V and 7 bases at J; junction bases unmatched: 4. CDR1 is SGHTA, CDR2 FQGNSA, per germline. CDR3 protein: CASSPGLAGVEQYF. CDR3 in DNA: TGTGCCAGCAGCCCGGGACTAGCGGGGGTAGAGCAGTACTTC.

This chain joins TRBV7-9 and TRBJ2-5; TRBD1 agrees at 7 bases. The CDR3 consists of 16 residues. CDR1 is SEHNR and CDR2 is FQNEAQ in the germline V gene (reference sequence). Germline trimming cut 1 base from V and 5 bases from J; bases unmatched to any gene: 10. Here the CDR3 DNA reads TGTGCCAGCAGCTTAGGACAGGGCAAAAAGGGGGAGACCCAGTACTTC. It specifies CASSLGQGKKGETQYF.

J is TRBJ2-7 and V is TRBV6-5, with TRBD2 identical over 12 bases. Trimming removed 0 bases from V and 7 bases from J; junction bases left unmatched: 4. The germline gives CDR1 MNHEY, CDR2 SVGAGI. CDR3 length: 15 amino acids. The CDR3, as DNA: TGTGCCAGCAGTTACTCAGGCCTAGCGGGAGGGGAGCAGTACTTC. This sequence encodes CASSYSGLAGGEQYF.

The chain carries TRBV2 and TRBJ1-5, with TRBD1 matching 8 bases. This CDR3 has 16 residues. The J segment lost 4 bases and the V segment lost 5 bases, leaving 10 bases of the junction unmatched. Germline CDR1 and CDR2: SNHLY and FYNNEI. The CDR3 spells CASSKSRTGLNQPQHF. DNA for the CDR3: TGTGCCAGCAGTAAGAGCCGGACAGGGTTAAATCAGCCCCAGCATTTT.

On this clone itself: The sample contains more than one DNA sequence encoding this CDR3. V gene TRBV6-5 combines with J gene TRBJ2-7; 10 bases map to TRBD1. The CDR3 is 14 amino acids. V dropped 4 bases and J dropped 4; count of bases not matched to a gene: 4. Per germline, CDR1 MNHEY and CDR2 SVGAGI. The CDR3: CASSWDRGGYEQYF. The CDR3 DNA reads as TGTGCCAGCAGTTGGGACAGGGGAGGATACGAGCAGTACTTC.

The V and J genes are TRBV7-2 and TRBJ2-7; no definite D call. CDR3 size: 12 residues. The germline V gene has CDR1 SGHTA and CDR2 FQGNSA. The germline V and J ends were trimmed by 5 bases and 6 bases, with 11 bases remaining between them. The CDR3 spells CASSDLVVEQYF. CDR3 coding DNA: TGTGCCAGCAGCGATCTAGTGGTCGAGCAGTACTTC.

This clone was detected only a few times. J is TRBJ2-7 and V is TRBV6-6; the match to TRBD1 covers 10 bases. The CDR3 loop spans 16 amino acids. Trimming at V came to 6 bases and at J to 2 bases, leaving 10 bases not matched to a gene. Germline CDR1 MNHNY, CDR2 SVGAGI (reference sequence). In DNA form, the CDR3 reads TGTGCCAGCAGACCTGGGGAGGGACAGGGGACCTACGAGCAGTACTTC. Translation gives CASRPGEGQGTYEQYF.

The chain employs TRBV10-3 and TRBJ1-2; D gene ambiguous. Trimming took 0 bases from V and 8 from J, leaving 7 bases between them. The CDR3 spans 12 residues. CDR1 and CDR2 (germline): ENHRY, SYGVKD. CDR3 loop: CAISESTVGYTF. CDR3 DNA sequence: TGTGCCATCAGTGAGTCCACAGTAGGCTACACCTTC.

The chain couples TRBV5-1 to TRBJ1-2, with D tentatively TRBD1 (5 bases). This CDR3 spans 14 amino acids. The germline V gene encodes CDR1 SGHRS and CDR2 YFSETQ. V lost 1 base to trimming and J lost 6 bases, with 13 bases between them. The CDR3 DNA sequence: TGCGCCAGCAGCTTGCTAGGGGATATGCATGGCTACACCTTC. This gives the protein CASSLLGDMHGYTF.